This T cell receptor beta chain derives from a study of blood T cell repertoires in COVID-19. Profiling relied on immunoSEQ multiplex PCR, and the TCRdb table lists in-frame clones only, not all of them. There are 300,000 or so clones in the sample; about 88% occur only once, and approximately 2.5% lies in the top ten. Germline V gives CDR1 MNHEY, CDR2 SVGAGI. This CDR3 comprises 15 residues. The V end was cut by 6 bases, the J end by 7 bases, with 19 bases between. This TCR was recovered from a man in his 60s who had recovered from COVID-19. This chain connects TRBV6-5 to TRBJ1-5; D is perhaps TRBD1 (5 bases). Source material: PBMCs or T cells enriched from blood (not recorded which). For the CDR3, the DNA is TGTGCCAGCAGGGGCGACAGATTAGCTGAACAGCCCCAGCATTTT. Translating it yields CASRGDRLAEQPQHF.